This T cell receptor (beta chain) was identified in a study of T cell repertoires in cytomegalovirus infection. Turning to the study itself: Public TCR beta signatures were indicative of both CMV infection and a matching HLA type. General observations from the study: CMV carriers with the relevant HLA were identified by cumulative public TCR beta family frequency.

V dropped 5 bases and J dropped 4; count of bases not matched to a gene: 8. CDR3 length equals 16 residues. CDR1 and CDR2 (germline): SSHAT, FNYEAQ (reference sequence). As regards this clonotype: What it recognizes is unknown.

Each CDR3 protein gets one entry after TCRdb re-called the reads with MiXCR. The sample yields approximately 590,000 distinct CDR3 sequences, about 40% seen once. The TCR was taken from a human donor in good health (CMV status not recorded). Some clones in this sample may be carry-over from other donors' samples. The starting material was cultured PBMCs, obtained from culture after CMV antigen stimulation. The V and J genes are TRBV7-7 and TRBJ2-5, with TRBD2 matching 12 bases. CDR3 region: CASSPFLAGGGETQYF. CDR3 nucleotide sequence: TGTGCCAGCAGCCCCTTCCTAGCGGGGGGGGGAGAGACCCAGTACTTC. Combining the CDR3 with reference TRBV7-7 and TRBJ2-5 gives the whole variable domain GAGVSQSPRYKVTKRGQDVTLRCDPISSHATLYWYQQALGQGPEFLTYFNYEAQPDKSGLPSDRFSAERPEGSISTLTIQRTEQRDSAMYRCASSPFLAGGGETQYFGPGTRLLVL.